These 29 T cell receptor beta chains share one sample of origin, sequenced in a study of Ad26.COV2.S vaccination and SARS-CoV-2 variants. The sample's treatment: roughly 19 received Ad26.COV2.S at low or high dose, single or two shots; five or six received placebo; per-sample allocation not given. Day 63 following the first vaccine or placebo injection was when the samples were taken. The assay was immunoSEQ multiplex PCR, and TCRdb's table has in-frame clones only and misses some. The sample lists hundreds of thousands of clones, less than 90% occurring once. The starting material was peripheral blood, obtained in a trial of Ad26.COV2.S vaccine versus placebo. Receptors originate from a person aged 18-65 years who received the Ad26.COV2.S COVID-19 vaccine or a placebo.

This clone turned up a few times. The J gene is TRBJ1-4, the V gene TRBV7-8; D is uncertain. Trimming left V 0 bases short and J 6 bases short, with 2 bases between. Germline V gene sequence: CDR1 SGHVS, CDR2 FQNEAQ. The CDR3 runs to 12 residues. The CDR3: CASSLADEKLFF. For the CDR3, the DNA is TGTGCCAGCAGCTTAGCCGATGAAAAACTGTTTTTT.

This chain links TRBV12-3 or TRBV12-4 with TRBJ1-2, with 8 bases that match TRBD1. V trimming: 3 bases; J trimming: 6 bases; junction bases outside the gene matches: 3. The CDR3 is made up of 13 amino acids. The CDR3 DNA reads TGTGCCAGCAGTTTCCTACAGGGGGATGGCTACACCTTC. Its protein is CASSFLQGDGYTF.

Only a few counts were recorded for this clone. CDR3 amino acids: CASSLAGQGNSPLHF. DNA for the CDR3: TGTGCCAGCAGCTTAGCCGGACAGGGGAATTCACCCCTCCACTTT. The chain couples TRBV7-3 to TRBJ1-6, with 9 bases lining up with TRBD1. This CDR3 comprises 15 residues. Germline assignment: CDR1 SGHTA and CDR2 FQGTGA. J lost 7 bases, V lost 2 bases, and 3 bases had no gene match. The full variable domain, completed using reference TRBV7-3 and TRBJ1-6, is GAGVSQTPSNKVTEKGKYVELRCDPISGHTALYWYRQSLGQGPEFLIYFQGTGAADDSGLPNDRFFAVRPEGSVSTLKIQRTERGDSAVYLCASSLAGQGNSPLHFGNGTRLTVT.

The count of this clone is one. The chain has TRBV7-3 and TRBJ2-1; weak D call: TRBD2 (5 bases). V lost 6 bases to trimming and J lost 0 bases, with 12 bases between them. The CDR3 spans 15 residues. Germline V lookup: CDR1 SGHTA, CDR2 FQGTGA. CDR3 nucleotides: TGTGCCAGCAGTGGAGGCAAGAGCTCCTACAATGAGCAGTTCTTC. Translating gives CASSGGKSSYNEQFF.

CDR3 protein: CASSPVAGGATNEQFF. DNA of the CDR3: TGTGCCAGCAGCCCAGTAGCAGGAGGGGCCACCAATGAGCAGTTCTTC. The V call is TRBV5-4, the J call TRBJ2-1; D perhaps matches TRBD2 (6 bases). The CDR3 is 16 residues long. V lost 4 bases to trimming and J lost 6 bases, with 20 bases between them. In germline, CDR1 is SGHNT, CDR2 YYREEE (reference sequence).

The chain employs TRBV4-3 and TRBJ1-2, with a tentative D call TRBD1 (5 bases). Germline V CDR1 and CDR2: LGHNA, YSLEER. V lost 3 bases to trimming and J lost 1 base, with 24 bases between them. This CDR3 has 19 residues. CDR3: CASSQAHPQGVLNNYGYTF. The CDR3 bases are TGCGCCAGCAGCCAGGCCCACCCTCAAGGGGTTCTAAATAACTATGGCTACACCTTC.

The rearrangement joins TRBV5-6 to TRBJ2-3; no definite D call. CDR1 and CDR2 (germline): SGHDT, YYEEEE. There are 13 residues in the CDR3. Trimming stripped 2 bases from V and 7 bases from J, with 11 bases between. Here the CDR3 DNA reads TGTGCCAGCAGCTTAAGCATAGGGAATACGCAGTATTTT. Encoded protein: CASSLSIGNTQYF.

This chain's CDR3 is CASSPDRGQNTEAFF. CDR3 nucleotides: TGTGCCAGCAGTCCTGACAGGGGTCAAAACACTGAAGCTTTCTTT. V is TRBV28 and J is TRBJ1-1; 8 bases line up with TRBD1. This CDR3 is built from 15 residues. Germline V CDR1 and CDR2: MDHEN, SYDVKM. The V and J ends lost 5 bases and 2 bases, in that order; junction bases with no gene match: 7.

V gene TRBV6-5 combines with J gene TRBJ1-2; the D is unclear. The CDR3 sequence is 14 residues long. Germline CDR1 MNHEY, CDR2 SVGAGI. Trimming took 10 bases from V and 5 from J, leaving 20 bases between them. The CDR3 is CATGRGREGYGYTF. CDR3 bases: TGTGCCACCGGGCGGGGAAGGGAAGGATATGGCTACACCTTC.

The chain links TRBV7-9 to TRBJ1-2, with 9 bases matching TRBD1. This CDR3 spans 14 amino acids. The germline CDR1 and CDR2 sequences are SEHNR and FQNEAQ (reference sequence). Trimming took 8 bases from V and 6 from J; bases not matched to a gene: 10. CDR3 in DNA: TGTGCCAGCTTCGAGGGACAGGGAAAGGATGGCTACACCTTC. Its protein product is CASFEGQGKDGYTF.

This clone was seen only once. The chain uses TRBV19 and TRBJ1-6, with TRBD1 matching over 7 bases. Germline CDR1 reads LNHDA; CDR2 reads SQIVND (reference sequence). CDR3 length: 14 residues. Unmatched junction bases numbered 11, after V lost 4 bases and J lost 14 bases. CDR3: CASSTGQPQWTLHF. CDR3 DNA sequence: TGTGCCAGTAGTACGGGACAGCCCCAATGGACCCTCCACTTT. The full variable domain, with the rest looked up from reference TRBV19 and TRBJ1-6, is DGGITQSPKYLFRKEGQNVTLSCEQNLNHDAMYWYRQDPGQGLRLIYYSQIVNDFQKGDIAEGYSVSREKKESFPLTVTSAQKNPTAFYLCASSTGQPQWTLHFGNGTRLTVT.

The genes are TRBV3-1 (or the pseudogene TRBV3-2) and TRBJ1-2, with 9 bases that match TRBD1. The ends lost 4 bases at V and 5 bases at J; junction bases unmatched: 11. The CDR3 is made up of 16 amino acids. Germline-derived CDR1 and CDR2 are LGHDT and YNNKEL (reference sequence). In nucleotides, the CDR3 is TGTGCCAGCAGCCTAGGGACAGGGACAGTTACGTATGGCTACACCTTC. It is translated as CASSLGTGTVTYGYTF.

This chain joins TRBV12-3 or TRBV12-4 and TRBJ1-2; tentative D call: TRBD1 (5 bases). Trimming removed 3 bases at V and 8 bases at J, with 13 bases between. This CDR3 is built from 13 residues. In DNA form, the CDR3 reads TGTGCCAGCAGTTTGGGGGAGTTAGGGGGCTACACCTTC. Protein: CASSLGELGGYTF.

The CDR3 region is CASSVTENYGYTF. The CDR3 region has the DNA TGTGCCAGCAGCGTAACAGAGAACTATGGCTACACCTTC. The gene calls are TRBV6-2 or TRBV6-3 and TRBJ1-2; D is uncertain. The CDR3 is 13 residues long. Per germline, CDR1 MNHEY and CDR2 SVGEGT. Trimming left V 6 bases short and J 2 bases short, with 10 bases between.

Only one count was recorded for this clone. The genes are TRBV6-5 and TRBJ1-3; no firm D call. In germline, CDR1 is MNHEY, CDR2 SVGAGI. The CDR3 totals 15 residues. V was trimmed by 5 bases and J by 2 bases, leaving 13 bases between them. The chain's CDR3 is CASSRTFDPGNTIYF. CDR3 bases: TGTGCCAGCAGTCGAACATTTGATCCTGGAAACACCATATATTTT.

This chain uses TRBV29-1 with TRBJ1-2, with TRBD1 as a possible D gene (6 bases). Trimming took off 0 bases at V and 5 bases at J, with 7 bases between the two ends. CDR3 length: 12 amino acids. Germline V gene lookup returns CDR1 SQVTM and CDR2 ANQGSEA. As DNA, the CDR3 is TGCAGCGTTGAAGAGGGACAATATGGCTACACCTTC. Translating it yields CSVEEGQYGYTF.

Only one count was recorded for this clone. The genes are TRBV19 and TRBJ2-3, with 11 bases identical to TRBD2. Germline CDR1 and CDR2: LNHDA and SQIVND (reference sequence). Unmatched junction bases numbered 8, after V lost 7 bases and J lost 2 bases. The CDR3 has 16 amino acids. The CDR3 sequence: CASTLSGLADTDTQYF. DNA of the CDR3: TGTGCCAGTACCCTCTCGGGACTAGCGGACACAGATACGCAGTATTTT.

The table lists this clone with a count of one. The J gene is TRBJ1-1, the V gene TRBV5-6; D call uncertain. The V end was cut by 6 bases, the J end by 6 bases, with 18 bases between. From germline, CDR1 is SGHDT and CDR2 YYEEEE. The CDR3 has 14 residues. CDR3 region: CASTSRLGKAEAFF. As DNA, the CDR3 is TGTGCCAGCACCAGCCGGTTGGGGAAGGCTGAAGCTTTCTTT.

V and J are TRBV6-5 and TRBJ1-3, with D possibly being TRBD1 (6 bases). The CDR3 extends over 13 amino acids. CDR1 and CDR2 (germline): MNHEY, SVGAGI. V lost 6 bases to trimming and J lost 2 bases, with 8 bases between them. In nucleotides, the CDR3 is TGTGCCAGCAGACAGGGTACTGGAAACACCATATATTTT. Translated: CASRQGTGNTIYF.

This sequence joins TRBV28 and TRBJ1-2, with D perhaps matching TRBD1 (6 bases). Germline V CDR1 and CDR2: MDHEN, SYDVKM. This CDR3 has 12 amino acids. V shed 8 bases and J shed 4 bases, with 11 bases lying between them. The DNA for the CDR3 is TGTGCCAGCCAGGTGACAGGCTATGGCTACACCTTC. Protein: CASQVTGYGYTF.

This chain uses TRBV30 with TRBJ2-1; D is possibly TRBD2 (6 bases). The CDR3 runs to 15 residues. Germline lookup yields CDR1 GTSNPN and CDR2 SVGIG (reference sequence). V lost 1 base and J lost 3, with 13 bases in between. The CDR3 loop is CAWSGAGTGYNEQFF. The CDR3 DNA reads TGTGCCTGGAGTGGCGCCGGGACTGGCTACAATGAGCAGTTCTTC. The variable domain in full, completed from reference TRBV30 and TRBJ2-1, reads SQTIHQWPATLVQPVGSPLSLECTVEGTSNPNLYWYRQAAGRGLQLLFYSVGIGQISSEVPQNLSASRPQDRQFILSSKKLLLSDSGFYLCAWSGAGTGYNEQFFGPGTRLTVL.

This chain's CDR3 is CASSVMGRETQYF. The CDR3 DNA is TGTGCCAGCAGCGTGATGGGGAGAGAGACCCAGTACTTC. V gene TRBV7-8 combines with J gene TRBJ2-5, with D possibly being TRBD2 (5 bases). The CDR3 is made up of 13 amino acids. Trimming took off 5 bases at V and 4 bases at J, with 11 bases between the two ends. Per germline, CDR1 SGHVS and CDR2 FQNEAQ.

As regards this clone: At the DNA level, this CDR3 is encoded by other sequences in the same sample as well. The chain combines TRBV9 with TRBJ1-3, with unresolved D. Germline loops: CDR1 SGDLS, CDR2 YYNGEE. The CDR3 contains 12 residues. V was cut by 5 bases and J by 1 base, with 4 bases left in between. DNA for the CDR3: TGTGCCAGCAGAGGATCTGGAAACACCATATATTTT. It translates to CASRGSGNTIYF.

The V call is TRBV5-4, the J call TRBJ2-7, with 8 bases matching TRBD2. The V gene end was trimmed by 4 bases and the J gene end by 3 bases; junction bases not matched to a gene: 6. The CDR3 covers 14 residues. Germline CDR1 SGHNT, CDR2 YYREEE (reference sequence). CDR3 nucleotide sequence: TGTGCCAGCAGCCCGGGGGGGCTAGACTACGAGCAGTACTTC. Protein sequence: CASSPGGLDYEQYF.

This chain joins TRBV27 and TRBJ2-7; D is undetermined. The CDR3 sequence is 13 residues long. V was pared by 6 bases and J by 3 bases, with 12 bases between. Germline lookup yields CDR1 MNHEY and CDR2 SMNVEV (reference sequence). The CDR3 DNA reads TGTGCCAGCAGAGTAAATCAGTACTACGAGCAGTACTTC. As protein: CASRVNQYYEQYF.

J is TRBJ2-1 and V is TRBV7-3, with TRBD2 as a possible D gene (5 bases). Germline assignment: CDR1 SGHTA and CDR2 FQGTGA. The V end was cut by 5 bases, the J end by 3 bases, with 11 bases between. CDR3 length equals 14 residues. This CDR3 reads CASSNGDSYNEQFF. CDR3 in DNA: TGTGCCAGCAGCAACGGGGATAGCTACAATGAGCAGTTCTTC.

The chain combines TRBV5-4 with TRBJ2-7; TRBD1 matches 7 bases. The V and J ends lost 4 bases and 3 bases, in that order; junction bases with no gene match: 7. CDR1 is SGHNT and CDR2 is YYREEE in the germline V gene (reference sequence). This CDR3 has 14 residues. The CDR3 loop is CASSKKGALYEQYF. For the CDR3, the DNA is TGTGCCAGCAGCAAAAAGGGGGCTCTCTACGAGCAGTACTTC.

The DNA for the CDR3 is TGTGCCAGTAAACCGGGGCTGTCGAACACTGAAGCTTTCTTT. Protein sequence: CASKPGLSNTEAFF. This chain connects TRBV6-4 to TRBJ1-1; D is perhaps TRBD1 (5 bases). This CDR3 is 14 amino acids long. CDR1 is MRHNA, CDR2 SNTAGT, per germline. V lost 9 bases, J lost 1 base, and 15 bases lay in between.

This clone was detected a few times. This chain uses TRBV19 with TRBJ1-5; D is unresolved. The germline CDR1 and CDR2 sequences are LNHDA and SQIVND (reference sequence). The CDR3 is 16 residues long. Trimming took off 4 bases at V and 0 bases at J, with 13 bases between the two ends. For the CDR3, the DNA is TGTGCCAGTAGTACCAGACATACCTATAGCAATCAGCCCCAGCATTTT. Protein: CASSTRHTYSNQPQHF.